These 16 T cell receptor beta chains were sequenced from one sample in a study of T cell repertoires in cytomegalovirus infection. TCRdb recomputed calls from the reads with MiXCR, one row per CDR3 protein. The sample contains 680,000 or so distinct CDR3 sequences, 35% to 45% of which appear only once. The sequencing sample was made of PBMCs. The receptors were sampled from a human donor in good health (CMV status not recorded). Some clones in this sample may be carry-over from other donors' samples.

The sample holds many counts of this clonotype. The gene calls are TRBV7-2 and TRBJ1-5; D not resolved. V lost 5 bases, J lost 2 bases, and 10 bases lay in between. The CDR3 runs to 14 residues. Germline CDR1 reads SGHTA; CDR2 reads FQGNSA. The CDR3 nucleotides read TGTGCCAGCAGCCAAAGGCAGGGCAATCAGCCCCAGCATTTT. This codes for CASSQRQGNQPQHF.

This clonotype occurred a few times. The chain is built from TRBV18 and TRBJ2-2, with 7 bases identical to TRBD1. This CDR3 has 14 residues. Germline CDR1 is KGHSH and CDR2 is LQKENI. The J segment lost 1 base and the V segment lost 5 bases, leaving 1 base of the junction unmatched. CDR3 sequence reads: CASSAGGNTGELFF. CDR3 in DNA: TGTGCCAGCTCAGCAGGGGGGAACACCGGGGAGCTGTTTTTT. Complete variable domain (other parts from reference TRBV18 and TRBJ2-2): NAGVMQNPRHLVRRRGQEARLRCSPMKGHSHVYWYRQLPEEGLKFMVYLQKENIIDESGMPKERFSAEFPKEGPSILRIQQVVRGDSAAYFCASSAGGNTGELFFGEGSRLTVL.

The chain has TRBV20-1 and TRBJ1-2, with D tentatively TRBD1 (5 bases). Germline V gene sequence: CDR1 DFQATT, CDR2 SNEGSKA (reference sequence). V lost 1 base, J lost 4 bases, and 10 bases lay in between. The CDR3 is made up of 13 amino acids. This CDR3 reads CSARGRGAYGYTF. The CDR3, as DNA: TGCAGTGCTAGAGGAAGGGGTGCCTATGGCTACACCTTC.

This chain joins TRBV29-1 and TRBJ1-2, with no clear D. The CDR3 has 14 residues. The germline V gene encodes CDR1 SQVTM and CDR2 ANQGSEA. The V gene lost 2 bases and the J gene lost 0 bases, with 10 bases spanning the gap. CDR3 coding DNA: TGCAGCGTTGAACCCATCAGGACTAACTATGGCTACACCTTC. This encodes CSVEPIRTNYGYTF.

The table lists this clonotype with many counts. The chain employs TRBV12-3 or TRBV12-4 and TRBJ1-5; 9 nucleotides align to TRBD1. There are 16 residues in the CDR3. With V trimmed by 7 bases and J by 4 bases, 11 bases remained unmatched. CDR3 sequence reads: CASNTGLGQGNQPQHF. The CDR3, as DNA: TGTGCCAGCAATACCGGCCTGGGACAGGGTAATCAGCCCCAGCATTTT.

This clonotype appeared a few times. The chain carries TRBV20-1 and TRBJ1-5; weak D call: TRBD1 (5 bases). This CDR3 is built from 15 residues. Germline lookup yields CDR1 DFQATT and CDR2 SNEGSKA (reference sequence). Between the trimmed V and J ends, which lost 3 bases and 9 bases, there was a span of 21 bases. The CDR3 loop reads CSASVRERGKSPQHF. Here the CDR3 DNA reads TGCAGTGCTAGCGTACGGGAACGGGGGAAATCGCCCCAGCATTTT.

Notes on this clonotype: One junction end does not reproduce the germline sequence, and a read error may be involved. The chain couples TRBV5-5 to TRBJ1-2; TRBD1 matches at 8 bases. The CDR3 has 13 amino acids. Germline V gene data show CDR1 as SGHKS and CDR2 as YYEKEE (reference sequence). The CDR3 loop is CSSSARDRPSHTF. In DNA form, the CDR3 reads TGTTCCAGCAGCGCCCGGGACAGGCCTTCACACACCTTC.

This clonotype was seen ten or more times. V usage is TRBV7-8 and J usage is TRBJ1-5, with a possible D match to TRBD1 (5 bases). The CDR3 spans 16 residues. Germline CDR1 is SGHVS and CDR2 is FQNEAQ. V lost 3 bases and J lost 7, with 19 bases in between. The CDR3 nucleotides read TGTGCCAGCAGCTTTTTCCCCCCTCCGGGGGTCCAGCCCCAGCATTTT. Translated, it gives CASSFFPPPGVQPQHF.

This clonotype was counted between two and nine times. This sequence joins TRBV28 and TRBJ2-7; TRBD1 or TRBD2 may be the D gene (5 bases each). This CDR3 contains 15 residues. The germline V gene has CDR1 MDHEN and CDR2 SYDVKM. V was clipped by 1 base and J by 3 bases, with 13 bases between them. The CDR3 sequence: CASSLSGLEIYEQYF. Here the CDR3 DNA reads TGTGCCAGCAGTTTATCGGGGCTGGAGATCTACGAGCAGTACTTC.

V usage is TRBV23-1 and J usage is TRBJ2-7; D tentatively fits TRBD1 or TRBD2 (5 bases each). TRBV23-1 is reported as an ORF; its role is uncertain. Trimming shortened V by 8 bases and J by 3 bases, and 20 bases separated the two germline ends. This CDR3 region has 15 residues. CDR3 nucleotide sequence: TGCGCCAGCCGTGGTAGGGACCCCTACATCTACGAGCAGTACTTC. Its translation: CASRGRDPYIYEQYF.

The gene calls are TRBV15 and TRBJ2-5, with D perhaps matching TRBD1 or TRBD2 (5 bases each). CDR3 length: 16 amino acids. Germline V gene data show CDR1 as LNHNV and CDR2 as YYDKDF (reference sequence). V lost 0 bases and J 2 bases, leaving 13 bases between the germline ends. This CDR3 reads CATSRDRDGQQETQYF. CDR3 nucleotides: TGTGCCACCAGCAGAGATCGGGACGGTCAACAAGAGACCCAGTACTTC. Full variable domain (missing parts from reference TRBV15 and TRBJ2-5): DAMVIQNPRYQVTQFGKPVTLSCSQTLNHNVMYWYQQKSSQAPKLLFHYYDKDFNNEADTPDNFQSRRPNTSFCFLDIRSPGLGDTAMYLCATSRDRDGQQETQYFGPGTRLLVL.

This clonotype was counted between two and nine times. This chain connects TRBV10-3 to TRBJ2-5; possibly TRBD2 for D (5 bases). Germline V gives CDR1 ENHRY, CDR2 SYGVKD. CDR3 length: 13 residues. V lost 10 bases, J lost 4 bases, and 16 bases lay in between. The CDR3 region has the DNA TGTGCCACAAGCGGTACGCCGGGAGAGACCCAGTACTTC. Encoded protein: CATSGTPGETQYF.

This chain connects TRBV7-6 to TRBJ1-2, with 12 bases aligning to TRBD1. CDR1 and CDR2 (germline): SGHVS, FNYEAQ. The CDR3 runs 17 residues. V shed 4 bases, J shed 4 bases, and the junction held 10 bases outside the gene matches. DNA of the CDR3: TGTGCCAGCAGCTATCCGGGACAGGGGGCCTCTGTCTATGGCTACACCTTC. It is translated as CASSYPGQGASVYGYTF.

This clonotype was found a few times. V is TRBV13 and J is TRBJ2-3; D remains ambiguous. Trimming removed 0 bases at V and 2 bases at J, with 12 bases between. CDR3 length equals 16 residues. Germline lookup yields CDR1 PRHDT and CDR2 FYEKMQ (reference sequence). In DNA form, the CDR3 reads TGTGCCAGCAGCTTAGGCCTTATAGAATCCACAGATACGCAGTATTTT. It yields the protein CASSLGLIESTDTQYF.

The V and J genes are TRBV11-1 and TRBJ1-1; D ambiguous. Germline values: CDR1 SGHAT, CDR2 FQDESV (reference sequence). Deletions cut 5 bases from V and 4 bases from J, with 14 bases between. This CDR3 is built from 14 residues. The CDR3 DNA reads as TGTGCCAGCAGCCTTGTCGGGGTTGCCACTGAAGCTTTCTTT. Translating it yields CASSLVGVATEAFF.

The J gene is TRBJ2-5, the V gene TRBV5-6; D might be TRBD2 (6 bases). Germline CDR1 SGHDT, CDR2 YYEEEE. The V gene lost 7 bases and the J gene lost 4 bases, with 14 bases spanning the gap. The CDR3 totals 13 residues. The CDR3 DNA follows: TGTGCCAGCCGACGCGCGGGGCCAGAGACCCAGTACTTC. It codes for CASRRAGPETQYF.